This TCR beta chain came from a study of neurological immune-mediated disorders. Study results and caveats: The study found the most TCR clonal expansion in HTLV-1-associated myelopathy and the least in multiple sclerosis, below healthy controls. Private repertoires in all groups were suggested by the finding that expanded clones across subjects shared no CDR3 amino acid sequences.

For the sorted libraries, 950,000 to 1,000,000 CD4+ or CD8+ T cells were used. Ten or more counts support this clonotype. The antigen remains unidentified. The method for making cDNA was 5'RACE, and it used 10-nucleotide random UMIs. TCRdb used MiXCR to reprocess the 5' RACE reads, holding one entry per CDR3 protein. The repertoire holds around 29,000 distinct CDR3 sequences, with under 6% as singletons. Trimming took off 5 bases at V and 0 bases at J, with 16 bases between the two ends. The CDR3 has 16 amino acids. Germline CDR1 is SGHAT and CDR2 is FQNNGV. V usage is TRBV11-2 and J usage is TRBJ1-1; tentatively, D is TRBD1 (6 bases). The source is a woman between 45 and 65 years old in good health. Input material: CD4+ T cells from blood. The CDR3 is CASSATDSRMNTEAFF. The CDR3 DNA follows: TGTGCCAGCAGCGCTACGGACAGTCGCATGAACACTGAAGCTTTCTTT.